This T cell receptor (beta chain) was recovered during a study of metastatic and nonmetastatic thyroid tumors. The overall study: Repertoires from malignant and benign thyroid patients were compared across blood and tumor or nodule tissue. Study-level points and caveats: Patients with malignant thyroid tumors reportedly had significantly higher TCR beta diversity than those with benign nodules, in blood and tumor.

This clone was seen at least ten times. The antigen is undetermined. The CDR3 runs 12 residues. CDR1 and CDR2 from the germline V gene are SEHNR and FQNEAQ (reference sequence). Trimming removed 3 bases from V and 4 bases from J, with 6 bases in between. TCRdb re-analyzed the PCR reads through MiXCR. Of tens of thousands of clones in the sample, 20% to 30% were seen once. Among the patients, none had received any treatment before thyroid surgery. The chain carries TRBV7-9 and TRBJ1-1; unclear D gene. The sequenced sample consisted of blood. This TCR derives from a female donor with papillary thyroid cancer or a benign thyroid nodule (not recorded which). Some clones in this sample may be carry-over from other donors' samples. For the CDR3, the DNA is TGTGCCAGCAGCTTTGATAGCACTGAAGCTTTCTTT. Residues: CASSFDSTEAFF.